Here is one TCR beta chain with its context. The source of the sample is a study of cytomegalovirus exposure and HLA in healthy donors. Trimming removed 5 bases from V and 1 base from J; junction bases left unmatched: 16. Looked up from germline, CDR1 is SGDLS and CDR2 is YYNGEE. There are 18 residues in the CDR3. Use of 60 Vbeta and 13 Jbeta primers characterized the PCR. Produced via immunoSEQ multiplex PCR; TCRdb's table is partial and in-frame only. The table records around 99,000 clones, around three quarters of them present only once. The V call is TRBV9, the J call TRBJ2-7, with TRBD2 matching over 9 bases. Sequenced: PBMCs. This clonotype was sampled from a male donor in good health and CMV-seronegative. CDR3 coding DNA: TGTGCCAGCAGTGGTACCCCCCAGGGTAGCGGGAGTTCCTACGAGCAGTACTTC. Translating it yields CASSGTPQGSGSSYEQYF.